What follows is one T cell receptor beta chain and its context. The antigen is undetermined. The record originates from a study of T cells expressing NK-cell markers. TCRdb derives one entry per CDR3 protein from the 5' RACE reads, leaving out DNA. The table for this sample gives hundreds of thousands of distinct CDR3 sequences. Germline loops: CDR1 MDHEN, CDR2 SYDVKM. CDR3 length equals 14 residues. Broader study findings: The CD3+CD56-NKG2C+ fraction was also led by these clonotypes in a handful of donors. In a handful of donors, dominant CD3+CD56+NKG2C+ clones formed about 1.0-8% of CD8+ cells.

The receptor's source is a woman between 18 and 70 years old in good health. The genes are TRBV28 and TRBJ2-3. Input material: blood T cells: a sorted CD56 or NKG2C T cell subset, CD4+ or CD8+ T cells, or bulk PBMC T cells (not recorded which). CDR3: CASSSLEVTDTQYF. Together with reference TRBV28 and TRBJ2-3, the CDR3 gives the full variable domain: DVKVTQSSRYLVKRTGEKVFLECVQDMDHENMFWYRQDPGLGLRLIYFSYDVKMKEKGDIPEGYSVSREKKERFSLILESASTNQTSMYLCASSSLEVTDTQYFGPGTRLTVL.